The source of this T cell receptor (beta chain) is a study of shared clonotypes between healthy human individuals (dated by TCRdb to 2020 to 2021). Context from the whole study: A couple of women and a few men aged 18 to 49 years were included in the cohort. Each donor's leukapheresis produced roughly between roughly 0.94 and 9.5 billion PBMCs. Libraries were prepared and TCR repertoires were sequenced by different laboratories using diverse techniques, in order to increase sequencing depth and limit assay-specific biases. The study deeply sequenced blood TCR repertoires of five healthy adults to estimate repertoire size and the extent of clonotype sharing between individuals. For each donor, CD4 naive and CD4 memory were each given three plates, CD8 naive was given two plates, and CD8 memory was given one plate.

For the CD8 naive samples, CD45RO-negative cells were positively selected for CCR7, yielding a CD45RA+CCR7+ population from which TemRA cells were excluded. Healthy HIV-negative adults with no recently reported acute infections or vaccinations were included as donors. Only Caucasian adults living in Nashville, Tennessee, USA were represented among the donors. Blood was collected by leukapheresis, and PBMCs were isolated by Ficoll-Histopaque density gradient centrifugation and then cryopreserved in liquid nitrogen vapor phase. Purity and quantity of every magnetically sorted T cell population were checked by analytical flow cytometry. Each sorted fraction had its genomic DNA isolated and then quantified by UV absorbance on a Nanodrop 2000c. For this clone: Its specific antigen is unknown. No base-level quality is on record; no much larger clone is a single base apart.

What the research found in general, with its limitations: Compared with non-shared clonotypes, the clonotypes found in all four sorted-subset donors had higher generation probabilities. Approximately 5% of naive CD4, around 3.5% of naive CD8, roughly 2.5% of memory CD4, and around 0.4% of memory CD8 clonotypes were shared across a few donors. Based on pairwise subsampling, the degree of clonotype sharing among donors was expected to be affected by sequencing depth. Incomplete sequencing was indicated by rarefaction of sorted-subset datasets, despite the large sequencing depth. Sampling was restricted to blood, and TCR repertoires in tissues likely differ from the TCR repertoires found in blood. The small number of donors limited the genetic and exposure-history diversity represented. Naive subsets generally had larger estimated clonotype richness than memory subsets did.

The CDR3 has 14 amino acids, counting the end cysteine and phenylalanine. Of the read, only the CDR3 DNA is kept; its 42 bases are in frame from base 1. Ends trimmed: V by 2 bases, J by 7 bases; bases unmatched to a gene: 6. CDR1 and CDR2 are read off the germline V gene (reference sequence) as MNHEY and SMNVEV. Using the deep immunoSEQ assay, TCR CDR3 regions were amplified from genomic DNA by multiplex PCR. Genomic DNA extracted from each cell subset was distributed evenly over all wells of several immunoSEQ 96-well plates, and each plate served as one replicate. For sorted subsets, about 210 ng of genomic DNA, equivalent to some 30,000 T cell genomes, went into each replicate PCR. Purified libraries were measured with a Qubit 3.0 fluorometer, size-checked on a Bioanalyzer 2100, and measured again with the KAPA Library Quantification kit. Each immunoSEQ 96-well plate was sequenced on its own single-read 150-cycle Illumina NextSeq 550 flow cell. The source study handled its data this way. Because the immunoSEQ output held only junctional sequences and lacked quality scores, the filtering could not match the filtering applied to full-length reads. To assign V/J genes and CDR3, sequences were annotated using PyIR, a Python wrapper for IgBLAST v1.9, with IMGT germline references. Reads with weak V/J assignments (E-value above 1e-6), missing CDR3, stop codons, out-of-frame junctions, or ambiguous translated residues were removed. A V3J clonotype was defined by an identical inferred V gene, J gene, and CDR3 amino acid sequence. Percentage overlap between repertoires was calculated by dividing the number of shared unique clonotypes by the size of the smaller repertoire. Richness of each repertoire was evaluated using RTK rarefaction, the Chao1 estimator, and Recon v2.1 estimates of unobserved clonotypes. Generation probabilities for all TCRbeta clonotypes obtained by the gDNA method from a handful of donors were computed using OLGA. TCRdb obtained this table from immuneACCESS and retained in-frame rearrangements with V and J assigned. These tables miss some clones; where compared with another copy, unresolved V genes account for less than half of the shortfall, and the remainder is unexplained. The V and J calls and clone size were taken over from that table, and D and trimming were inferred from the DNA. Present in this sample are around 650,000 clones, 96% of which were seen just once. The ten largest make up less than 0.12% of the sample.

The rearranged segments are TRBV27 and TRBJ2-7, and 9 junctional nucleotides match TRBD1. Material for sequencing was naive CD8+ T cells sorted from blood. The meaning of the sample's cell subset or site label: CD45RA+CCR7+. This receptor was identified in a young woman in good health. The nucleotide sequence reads TGTGCCAGCAGTTTAATACAGGGGGCGGTTGAGCAGTACTTC. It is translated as CASSLIQGAVEQYF.